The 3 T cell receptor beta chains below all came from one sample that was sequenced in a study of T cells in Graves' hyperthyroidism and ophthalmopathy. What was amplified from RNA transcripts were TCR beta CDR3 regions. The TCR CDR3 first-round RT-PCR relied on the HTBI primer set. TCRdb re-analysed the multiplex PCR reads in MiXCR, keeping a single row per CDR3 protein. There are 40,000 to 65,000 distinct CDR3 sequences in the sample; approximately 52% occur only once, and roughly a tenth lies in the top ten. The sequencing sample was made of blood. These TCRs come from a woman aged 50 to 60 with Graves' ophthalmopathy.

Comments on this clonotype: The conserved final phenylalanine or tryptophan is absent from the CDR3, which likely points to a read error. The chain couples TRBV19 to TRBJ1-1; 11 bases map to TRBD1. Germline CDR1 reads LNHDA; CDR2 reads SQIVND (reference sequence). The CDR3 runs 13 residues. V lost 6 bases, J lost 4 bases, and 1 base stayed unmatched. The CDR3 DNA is TGTGCCAGTAGGGGACAGGGGGGCACTGAAGCTTTCTGT. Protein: CASRGQGGTEAFC.

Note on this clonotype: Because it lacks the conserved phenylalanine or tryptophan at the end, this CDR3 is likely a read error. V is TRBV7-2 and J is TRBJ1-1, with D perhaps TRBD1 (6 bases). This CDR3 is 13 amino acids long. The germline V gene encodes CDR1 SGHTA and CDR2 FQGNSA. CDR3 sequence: CASSPRGGSGAFL. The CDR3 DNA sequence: TGCGCCAGCAGCCCCCGAGGGGGATCTGGAGCTTTCCTT.

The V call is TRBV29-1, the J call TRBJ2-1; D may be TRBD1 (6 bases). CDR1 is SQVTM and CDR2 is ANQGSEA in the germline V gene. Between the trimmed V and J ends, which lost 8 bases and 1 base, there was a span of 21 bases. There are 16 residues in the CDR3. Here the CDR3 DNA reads TGCAGCTTGGCCTCACTATCAGGGGCTTCCTACAATGAGCAGTTCTTC. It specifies CSLASLSGASYNEQFF.